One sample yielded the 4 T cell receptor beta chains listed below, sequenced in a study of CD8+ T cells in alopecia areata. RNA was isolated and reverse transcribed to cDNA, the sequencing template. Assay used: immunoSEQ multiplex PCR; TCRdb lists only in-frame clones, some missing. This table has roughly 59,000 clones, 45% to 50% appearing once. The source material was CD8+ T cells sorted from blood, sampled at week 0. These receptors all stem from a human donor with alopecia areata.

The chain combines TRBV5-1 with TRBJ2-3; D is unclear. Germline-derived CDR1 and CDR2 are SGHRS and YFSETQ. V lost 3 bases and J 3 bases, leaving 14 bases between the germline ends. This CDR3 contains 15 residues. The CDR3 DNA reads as TGCGCCAGCAGCTCTGACCCCTCCGCAACAGATACGCAGTATTTT. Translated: CASSSDPSATDTQYF.

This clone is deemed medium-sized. The CDR3 sequence is CASSVTGQGDEKLFF. The DNA of the CDR3 is TGTGCCAGCAGCGTGACGGGACAGGGGGATGAAAAACTGTTTTTT. This chain connects TRBV2 to TRBJ1-4; 11 positions agree with TRBD1. This CDR3 has 15 residues. Germline loops: CDR1 SNHLY, CDR2 FYNNEI. V trimming: 6 bases; J trimming: 6 bases; junction bases outside the gene matches: 6. Full variable domain (outside the CDR3, taken from reference TRBV2 and TRBJ1-4): EPEVTQTPSHQVTQMGQEVILRCVPISNHLYFYWYRQILGQKVEFLVSFYNNEISEKSEIFDDQFSVERPDGSNFTLKIRSTKLEDSAMYFCASSVTGQGDEKLFFGSGTQLSVL.

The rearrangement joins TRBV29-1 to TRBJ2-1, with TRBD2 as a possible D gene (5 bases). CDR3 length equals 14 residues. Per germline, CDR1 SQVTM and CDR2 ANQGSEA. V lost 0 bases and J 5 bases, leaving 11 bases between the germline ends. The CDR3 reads CSVEDLVGNNEQFF. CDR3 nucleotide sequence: TGCAGCGTTGAAGACCTTGTCGGGAACAATGAGCAGTTCTTC.

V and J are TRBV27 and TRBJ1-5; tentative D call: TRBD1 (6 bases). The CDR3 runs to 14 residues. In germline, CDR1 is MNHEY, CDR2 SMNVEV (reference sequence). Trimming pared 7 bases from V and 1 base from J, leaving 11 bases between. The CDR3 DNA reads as TGTGCCAGCAAATTGGGGGCGAGCAATCAGCCCCAGCATTTT. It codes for CASKLGASNQPQHF.